One sample yielded the 9 T cell receptor beta chains listed below, sequenced in a study of T cells of healthy individuals. TCRdb redid the calling of the 5' RACE reads with MiXCR, one entry per CDR3 protein. The sample yields about 96,000 distinct CDR3 sequences, about 16% seen once. The receptors stem from a human donor in good health.

This clonotype was picked up a small number of times. This rearrangement joins TRBV27 to TRBJ1-1; no definite D call. Germline V gives CDR1 MNHEY, CDR2 SMNVEV (reference sequence). The V gene lost 6 bases and the J gene lost 3 bases, with 14 bases spanning the gap. The CDR3 is 14 residues long. In nucleotides, the CDR3 is TGTGCCAGCAGCTTCCGACCGAGGGACACTGAAGCTTTCTTT. It translates to CASSFRPRDTEAFF.

The chain recombines TRBV24-1 with TRBJ2-1; TRBD1 aligns across 7 bases. The CDR3 sequence is 14 residues long. Per the germline V gene, CDR1 is KGHDR and CDR2 is SFDVKD. V lost 4 bases and J lost 1; bases outside the gene matches: 0. CDR3 sequence reads: CATSEQGSYNEQFF. As DNA, the CDR3 is TGTGCCACCAGTGAACAGGGGTCCTACAATGAGCAGTTCTTC.

The chain has TRBV20-1 and TRBJ1-4; no reliable D call. The germline V gene has CDR1 DFQATT and CDR2 SNEGSKA (reference sequence). The CDR3 has 14 residues. The V gene lost 6 bases and the J gene lost 0 bases, with 11 bases spanning the gap. DNA of the CDR3: TGCAGTGCGAGACGAGAGGCAACTAATGAAAAACTGTTTTTT. Protein: CSARREATNEKLFF.

This clonotype was seen many times. The V call is TRBV19, the J call TRBJ2-2; 8 nucleotides match TRBD1. Per the germline V gene, CDR1 is LNHDA and CDR2 is SQIVND (reference sequence). With V trimmed by 5 bases and J by 5 bases, 7 bases remained unmatched. There are 15 residues in the CDR3. CDR3 residues: CASSPGQGNTGELFF. The DNA of the CDR3 is TGTGCCAGTAGTCCAGGACAGGGAAATACCGGGGAGCTGTTTTTT. Variable domain in full (rest from reference TRBV19 and TRBJ2-2): DGGITQSPKYLFRKEGQNVTLSCEQNLNHDAMYWYRQDPGQGLRLIYYSQIVNDFQKGDIAEGYSVSREKKESFPLTVTSAQKNPTAFYLCASSPGQGNTGELFFGEGSRLTVL.

This clonotype was detected a few times. The rearrangement links TRBV5-5 to TRBJ1-4; D unresolved. CDR3 size: 14 residues. CDR1 is SGHKS and CDR2 is YYEKEE in the germline V gene (reference sequence). The V end was cut by 1 base, the J end by 0 bases, with 4 bases between. This CDR3 is CASSLSATNEKLFF. CDR3 coding DNA: TGTGCCAGCAGCTTGTCCGCAACTAATGAAAAACTGTTTTTT.

Comments on this clonotype: A much larger clone differs from this one at a single base, so this may be a read error. The genes are TRBV6-5 and TRBJ2-3; 10 positions match TRBD2. J lost 5 bases, V lost 2 bases, and 13 bases had no gene match. CDR1 is MNHEY and CDR2 is SVGAGI in the germline V gene. This CDR3 spans 18 amino acids. The CDR3: CASSYLRLASGGIDTQYF. CDR3 coding DNA: TGTGCCAGCAGTTACCTACGGCTGGCTAGCGGGGGCATAGATACGCAGTATTTT.

There are a few counts of this clonotype. The chain recombines TRBV3-1 with TRBJ1-2; D ambiguous. Trimming removed 0 bases at V and 8 bases at J, with 1 base between. There are 10 residues in the CDR3. The germline V gene has CDR1 LGHDT and CDR2 YNNKEL (reference sequence). In DNA form, the CDR3 reads TGTGCCAGCAGCCAAGAAGGCTACACCTTC. Translation: CASSQEGYTF.

The chain recombines TRBV5-6 with TRBJ2-5; TRBD2 matches 13 bases. CDR1 is SGHDT and CDR2 is YYEEEE in the germline V gene. V was clipped by 4 bases and J by 7 bases; unmatched bases: 4. The CDR3 contains 14 residues. The CDR3 DNA reads TGTGCCAGCAGCCTCACTAGCGGGGGGGGGACCCAGTACTTC. Translating gives CASSLTSGGGTQYF.

This clonotype was detected a few times. The J gene is TRBJ2-5, the V gene TRBV6-2 or TRBV6-3, with 13 nucleotides matching TRBD2. Trimming took 5 bases from V and 2 from J; bases not matched to a gene: 5. The germline gives CDR1 MNHEY, CDR2 SVGEGT. This CDR3 is 16 amino acids long. The CDR3 nucleotides read TGTGCCAGCAGTGCTAGACTAGCGGGAGGACAAGAGACCCAGTACTTC. It translates to CASSARLAGGQETQYF.